A single sample is the source of the 17 T cell receptor beta chains below, sequenced in a study of blood T cell repertoires in COVID-19. Here immunoSEQ multiplex PCR was the method, and the copy in TCRdb shows in-frame clones only, minus some. This sample yields some 150,000 clones, of which 80% to 90% are seen a single time; 13% to 15% belongs to the top ten. Sequenced material: PBMCs or T cells enriched from blood (not recorded which). Receptor source: a man aged 45 to 65 who had recovered from COVID-19.

This clone appeared once. The rearrangement links TRBV7-9 to TRBJ2-7; 7 bases are a match to TRBD1. Germline values: CDR1 SEHNR, CDR2 FQNEAQ (reference sequence). This CDR3 comprises 14 residues. V lost 5 bases to trimming and J lost 9 bases; unmatched junction nucleotides: 13. CDR3 in amino acids: CASSPGQQVTGQYF. The DNA of the CDR3 is TGTGCCAGCAGCCCGGGACAGCAGGTTACGGGGCAGTACTTC.

The J gene is TRBJ2-7, the V gene TRBV6-5; 8 positions agree with TRBD1. The CDR3 totals 15 residues. V lost 10 bases, J lost 2 bases, and 13 bases stayed unmatched. The germline CDR1 and CDR2 sequences are MNHEY and SVGAGI. In DNA form, the CDR3 reads TGTGCCATCGGACAGGGATACTCCCTGACCTACGAGCAGTACTTC. Amino acids: CAIGQGYSLTYEQYF.

This clone was picked up a small number of times. The V gene is TRBV29-1, the J gene TRBJ1-1; no reliable D call. CDR1 is SQVTM, CDR2 ANQGSEA, per germline. The length of the CDR3 is 13 residues. Trimming took 7 bases from V and 0 from J, leaving 12 bases between them. The CDR3 loop is CSGLTVLNTEAFF. DNA of the CDR3: TGCAGCGGGTTAACAGTGTTGAACACTGAAGCTTTCTTT.

The rearrangement uses TRBV7-9 and TRBJ1-3, with D tentatively TRBD1 (6 bases). Germline lookup yields CDR1 SEHNR and CDR2 FQNEAQ (reference sequence). The CDR3 is 13 amino acids. Trimming left V 5 bases short and J 11 bases short, with 16 bases between. The CDR3 protein is CASSHGTTTAIYF. In nucleotides, the CDR3 is TGTGCCAGCAGCCACGGGACAACGACGGCCATATATTTT.

The V call is TRBV11-2, the J call TRBJ2-3; TRBD1 is a possible D gene (6 bases). Germline values: CDR1 SGHAT, CDR2 FQNNGV. The CDR3 spans 14 residues. V was trimmed by 5 bases and J by 0 bases, leaving 9 bases between them. This chain's CDR3 is CASSTGHSTDTQYF. CDR3 bases: TGTGCCAGCAGCACGGGACATAGCACAGATACGCAGTATTTT.

The rearrangement uses TRBV9 and TRBJ1-6; 7 bases match TRBD1. The length of the CDR3 is 16 residues. The J segment lost 7 bases and the V segment lost 3 bases, leaving 10 bases of the junction unmatched. Germline V lookup: CDR1 SGDLS, CDR2 YYNGEE. CDR3: CASSGHTGAGNSPLHF. The CDR3 DNA follows: TGTGCCAGCAGCGGCCATACAGGGGCGGGAAATTCACCCCTCCACTTT. The full variable domain, with the rest looked up from reference TRBV9 and TRBJ1-6, is DSGVTQTPKHLITATGQRVTLRCSPRSGDLSVYWYQQSLDQGLQFLIQYYNGEERAKGNILERFSAQQFPDLHSELNLSSLELGDSALYFCASSGHTGAGNSPLHFGNGTRLTVT.

The chain combines TRBV7-3 with TRBJ2-3, with D perhaps TRBD2 (5 bases). Trimming cost V 5 bases and J 0 bases, with 12 bases left between them. The CDR3 length is 15 residues. Per the germline V gene, CDR1 is SGHTA and CDR2 is FQGTGA. DNA of the CDR3: TGTGCCAGCAGCAGGACTTACGCTAGCACAGATACGCAGTATTTT. Translation gives CASSRTYASTDTQYF.

The chain combines TRBV1 with TRBJ1-2; the tabulated D call, TRBD1, remains unverified against the DNA. TRBV1 is termed a pseudogene. This CDR3 has 13 residues. The CDR3 nucleotides read TGCACCAGCAGCCCCGCCACAGGGGATGGCTACACCTTC. Its protein is CTSSPATGDGYTF.

The CDR3 reads CASSSYRYEQYF. In nucleotides, the CDR3 is TGTGCCAGCAGTTCCTACCGGTACGAGCAGTACTTC. V usage is TRBV6-2 or TRBV6-3 and J usage is TRBJ2-7; no reliable D call. Trimming took off 4 bases at V and 4 bases at J, with 8 bases between the two ends. Looked up from germline, CDR1 is MNHEY and CDR2 is SVGEGT. This CDR3 is built from 12 residues.

The chain employs TRBV27 and TRBJ1-3; D unclear. This CDR3 is built from 13 residues. CDR1 is MNHEY, CDR2 SMNVEV, per germline (reference sequence). V was clipped by 3 bases and J by 4 bases, with 7 bases between them. CDR3: CASSFRGGNTIYF. In DNA form, the CDR3 reads TGTGCCAGCAGTTTCCGGGGAGGAAACACCATATATTTT.

The chain links TRBV3-1 (or the pseudogene TRBV3-2) to TRBJ2-6; a possible D gene is TRBD1 (6 bases). The CDR3 length is 16 residues. Trimming shortened V by 0 bases and J by 4 bases, and 10 bases separated the two germline ends. CDR1 and CDR2 from the germline V gene are LGHDT and YNNKEL (reference sequence). The CDR3 loop reads CASSQEGAAGANVLTF. DNA of the CDR3: TGTGCCAGCAGCCAAGAGGGGGCGGCGGGGGCCAACGTCCTGACTTTC.

The chain carries TRBV19 and TRBJ1-5; D is undetermined. V lost 5 bases, J lost 0 bases, and 8 bases lay in between. The CDR3 spans 14 residues. Germline lookup yields CDR1 LNHDA and CDR2 SQIVND (reference sequence). The CDR3 DNA follows: TGTGCCAGTAGTGTGACTTATAGCAATCAGCCCCAGCATTTT. Protein sequence: CASSVTYSNQPQHF.

This clone came up a few times. CDR3 sequence (DNA): TGTGCCAGCAGTTACTCGTCAGGGTCTGGAAACACCATATATTTT. Its protein is CASSYSSGSGNTIYF. The chain recombines TRBV6-5 with TRBJ1-3; D might be TRBD1 (5 bases). Trimming took off 0 bases at V and 1 base at J, with 7 bases between the two ends. CDR1 and CDR2 (germline): MNHEY, SVGAGI. The CDR3 extends over 15 amino acids.

The chain has TRBV29-1 and TRBJ1-1, with 9 positions matching TRBD1. V shed 6 bases, J shed 4 bases, and the junction held 9 bases outside the gene matches. From germline, CDR1 is SQVTM and CDR2 ANQGSEA. This CDR3 is 14 amino acids long. The CDR3 protein is CSVAPTGGGTEAFF. CDR3 sequence (DNA): TGCAGCGTCGCGCCTACAGGGGGCGGCACTGAAGCTTTCTTT.

This chain joins TRBV27 and TRBJ2-1, with TRBD1 identical over 7 bases. Germline trimming cut 4 bases from V and 2 bases from J; bases unmatched to any gene: 17. From germline, CDR1 is MNHEY and CDR2 SMNVEV (reference sequence). This CDR3 region has 19 residues. The CDR3 bases are TGTGCCAGCAGTTCGGCACCCAGGCACAGGGGAAGCACCTACAATGAGCAGTTCTTC. It yields the protein CASSSAPRHRGSTYNEQFF.

This chain links TRBV5-5 with TRBJ1-4; perhaps TRBD1 as D (6 bases). Germline CDR1 and CDR2: SGHKS and YYEKEE (reference sequence). This CDR3 contains 15 residues. The V end lost 4 bases, the J end lost 0 bases, and 10 bases lay between the germline ends. CDR3 amino acids: CASSREGATNEKLFF. The CDR3 DNA follows: TGTGCCAGCAGCAGGGAGGGGGCAACTAATGAAAAACTGTTTTTT.

This chain links TRBV5-1 with TRBJ1-3, with 7 positions matching TRBD1. The CDR3 contains 15 residues. Looked up from germline, CDR1 is SGHRS and CDR2 is YFSETQ. The junction had 2 bases not matched to a gene; V was cut back by 0 bases and J by 2 bases. The CDR3 is CASSLDRGAGNTIYF. The CDR3 DNA reads as TGCGCCAGCAGCTTGGACAGGGGAGCTGGAAACACCATATATTTT. Drawing the rest from reference TRBV5-1 and TRBJ1-3, the complete variable domain is KAGVTQTPRYLIKTRGQQVTLSCSPISGHRSVSWYQQTPGQGLQFLFEYFSETQRNKGNFPGRFSGRQFSNSRSEMNVSTLELGDSALYLCASSLDRGAGNTIYFGEGSWLTVV.